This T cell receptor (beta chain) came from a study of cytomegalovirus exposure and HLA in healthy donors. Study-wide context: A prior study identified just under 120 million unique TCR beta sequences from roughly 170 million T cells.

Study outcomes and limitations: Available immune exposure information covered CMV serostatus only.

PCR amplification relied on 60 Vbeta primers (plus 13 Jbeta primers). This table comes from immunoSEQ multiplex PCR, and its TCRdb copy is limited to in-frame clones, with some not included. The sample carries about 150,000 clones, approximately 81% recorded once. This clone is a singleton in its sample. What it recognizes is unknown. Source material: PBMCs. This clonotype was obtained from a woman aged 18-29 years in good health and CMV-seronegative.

DNA of the CDR3: TGTGCCAGCAGCAGGGGACATACCTACGAGCAGTACTTC. Translation gives CASSRGHTYEQYF. The V and J genes are TRBV6-5 and TRBJ2-7; TRBD1 is a possible D gene (6 bases). Germline CDR1 is MNHEY and CDR2 is SVGAGI. V was pared by 6 bases and J by 2 bases, with 11 bases between. This CDR3 is built from 13 residues.